The sequence of this T cell receptor beta chain was determined in a study of blood T cell repertoires in COVID-19. TCRdb's copy holds only in-frame clones and misses some; the assay was immunoSEQ multiplex PCR. The table lists roughly 500,000 clones, 70% to 90% of them singletons. Between the trimmed V and J ends, which lost 4 bases and 1 base, there was a span of 13 bases. The CDR3 has 15 amino acids. Germline assignment: CDR1 LGHDT and CDR2 YNNKEL (reference sequence). V usage is TRBV3-1 (or the pseudogene TRBV3-2) and J usage is TRBJ1-1; D may be TRBD1 (5 bases). Sequenced material: peripheral blood. The source of this sequence is a human donor in a cohort sampled during active COVID-19. In nucleotides, the CDR3 is TGTGCCAGCAGCCTCCCCCGGGGGGAGAACACTGAAGCTTTCTTT. Translating gives CASSLPRGENTEAFF.